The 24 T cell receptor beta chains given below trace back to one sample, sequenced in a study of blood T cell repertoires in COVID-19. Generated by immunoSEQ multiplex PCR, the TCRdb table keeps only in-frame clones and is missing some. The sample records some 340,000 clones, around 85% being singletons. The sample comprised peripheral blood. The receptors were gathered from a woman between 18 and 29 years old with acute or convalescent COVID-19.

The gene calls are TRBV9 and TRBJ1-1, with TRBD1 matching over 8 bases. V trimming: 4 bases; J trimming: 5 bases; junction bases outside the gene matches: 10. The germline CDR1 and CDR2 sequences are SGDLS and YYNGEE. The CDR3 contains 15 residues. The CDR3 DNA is TGTGCCAGCAGCCTTCGAGACAGGGGAAAAACTGAAGCTTTCTTT. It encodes CASSLRDRGKTEAFF.

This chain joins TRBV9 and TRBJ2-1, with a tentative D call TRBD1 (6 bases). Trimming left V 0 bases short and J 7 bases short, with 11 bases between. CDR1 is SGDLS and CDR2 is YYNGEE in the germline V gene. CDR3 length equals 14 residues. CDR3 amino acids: CASSVGGPRNEQFF. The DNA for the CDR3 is TGTGCCAGCAGCGTAGGGGGGCCGAGGAATGAGCAGTTCTTC.

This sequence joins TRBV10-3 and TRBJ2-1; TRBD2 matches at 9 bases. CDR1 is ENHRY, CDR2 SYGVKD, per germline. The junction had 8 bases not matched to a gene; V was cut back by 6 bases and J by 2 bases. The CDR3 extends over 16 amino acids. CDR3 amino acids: CAIRGGSGRTYNEQFF. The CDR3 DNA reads TGTGCCATCAGAGGGGGCAGCGGGAGGACCTACAATGAGCAGTTCTTC.

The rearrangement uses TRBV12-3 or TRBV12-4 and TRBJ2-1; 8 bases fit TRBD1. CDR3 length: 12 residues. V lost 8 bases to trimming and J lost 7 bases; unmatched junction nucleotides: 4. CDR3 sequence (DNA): TGTGCCAGCGGCAGGGACAGGAATGAGCAGTTCTTC. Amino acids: CASGRDRNEQFF.

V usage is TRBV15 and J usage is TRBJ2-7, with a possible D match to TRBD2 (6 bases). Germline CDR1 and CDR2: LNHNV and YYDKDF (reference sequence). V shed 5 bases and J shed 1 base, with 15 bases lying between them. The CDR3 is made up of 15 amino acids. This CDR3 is CATSWGELASYEQYF. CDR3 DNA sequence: TGTGCCACCAGCTGGGGGGAGCTCGCTTCCTACGAGCAGTACTTC.

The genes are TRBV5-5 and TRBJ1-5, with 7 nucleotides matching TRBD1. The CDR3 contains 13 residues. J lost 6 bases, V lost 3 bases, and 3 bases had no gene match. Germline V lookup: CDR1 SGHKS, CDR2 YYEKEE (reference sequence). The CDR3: CASSWDSGQPQHF. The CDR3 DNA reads TGTGCCAGCAGCTGGGACAGTGGTCAGCCCCAGCATTTT.

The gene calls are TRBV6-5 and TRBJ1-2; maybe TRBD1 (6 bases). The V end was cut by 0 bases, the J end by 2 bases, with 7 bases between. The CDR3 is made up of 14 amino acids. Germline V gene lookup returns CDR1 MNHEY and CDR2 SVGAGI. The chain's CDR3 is CASSYSTGNYGYTF. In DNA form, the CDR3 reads TGTGCCAGCAGTTACTCTACAGGGAACTATGGCTACACCTTC.

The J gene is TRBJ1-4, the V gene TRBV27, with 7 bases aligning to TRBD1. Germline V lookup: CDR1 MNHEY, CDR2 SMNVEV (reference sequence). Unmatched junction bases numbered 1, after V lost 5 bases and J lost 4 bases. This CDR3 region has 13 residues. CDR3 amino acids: CASSRQGNEKLFF. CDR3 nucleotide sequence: TGTGCCAGCAGTCGACAGGGTAATGAAAAACTGTTTTTT.

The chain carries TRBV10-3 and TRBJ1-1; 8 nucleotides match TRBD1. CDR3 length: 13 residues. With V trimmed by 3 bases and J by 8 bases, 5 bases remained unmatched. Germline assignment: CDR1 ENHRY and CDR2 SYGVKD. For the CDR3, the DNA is TGTGCCATCAGTGAAACGCAGGGGGCCGAAGCTTTCTTT. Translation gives CAISETQGAEAFF.

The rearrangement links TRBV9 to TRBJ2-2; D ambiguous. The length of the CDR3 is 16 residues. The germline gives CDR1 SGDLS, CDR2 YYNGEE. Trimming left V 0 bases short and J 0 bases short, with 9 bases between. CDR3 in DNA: TGTGCCAGCAGCGTAGAAGTACTCTCGAACACCGGGGAGCTGTTTTTT. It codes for CASSVEVLSNTGELFF.

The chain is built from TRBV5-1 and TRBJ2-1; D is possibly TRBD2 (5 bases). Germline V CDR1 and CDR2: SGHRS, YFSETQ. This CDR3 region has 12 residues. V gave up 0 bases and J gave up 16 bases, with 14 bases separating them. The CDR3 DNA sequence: TGCGCCAGCAGCTTGGAGAGTAGTCCGGGATTCTTC. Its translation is CASSLESSPGFF.

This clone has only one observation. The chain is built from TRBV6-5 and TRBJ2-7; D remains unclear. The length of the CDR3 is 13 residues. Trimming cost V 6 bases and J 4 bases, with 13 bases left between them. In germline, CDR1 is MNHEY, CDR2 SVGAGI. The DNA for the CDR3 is TGTGCCAGCAGGGAGCACGTCAATTACGAGCAGTACTTC. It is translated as CASREHVNYEQYF.

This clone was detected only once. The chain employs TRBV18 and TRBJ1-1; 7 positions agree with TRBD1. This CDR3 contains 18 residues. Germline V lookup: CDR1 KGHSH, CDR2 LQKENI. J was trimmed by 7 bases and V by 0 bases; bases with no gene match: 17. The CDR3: CASSPPPRQGWGIGEAFF. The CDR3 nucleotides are TGTGCCAGCTCACCACCGCCCCGACAGGGATGGGGTATCGGTGAAGCTTTCTTT. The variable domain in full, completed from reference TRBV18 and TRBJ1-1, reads NAGVMQNPRHLVRRRGQEARLRCSPMKGHSHVYWYRQLPEEGLKFMVYLQKENIIDESGMPKERFSAEFPKEGPSILRIQQVVRGDSAAYFCASSPPPRQGWGIGEAFFGQGTRLTVV.

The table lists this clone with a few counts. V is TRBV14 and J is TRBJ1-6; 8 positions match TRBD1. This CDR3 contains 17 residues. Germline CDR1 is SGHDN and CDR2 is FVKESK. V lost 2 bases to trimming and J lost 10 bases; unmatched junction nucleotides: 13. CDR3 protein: CASSQFGGQGARSPLHF. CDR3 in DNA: TGTGCCAGCAGCCAATTTGGGGGCCAGGGGGCGCGATCACCCCTCCACTTT.

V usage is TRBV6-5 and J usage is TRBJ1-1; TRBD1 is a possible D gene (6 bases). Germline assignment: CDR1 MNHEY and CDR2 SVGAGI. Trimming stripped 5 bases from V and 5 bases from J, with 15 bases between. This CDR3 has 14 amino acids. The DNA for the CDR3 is TGTGCCAGCAGTCTCAGGGGTGGTGGGACTGAAGCTTTCTTT. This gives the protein CASSLRGGGTEAFF.

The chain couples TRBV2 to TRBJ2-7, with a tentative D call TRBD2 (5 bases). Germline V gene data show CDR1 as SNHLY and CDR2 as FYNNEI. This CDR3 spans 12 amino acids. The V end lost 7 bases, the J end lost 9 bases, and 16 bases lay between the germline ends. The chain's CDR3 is CASTSDGKGQYF. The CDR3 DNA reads TGTGCCAGCACTTCGGACGGGAAAGGGCAGTACTTC.

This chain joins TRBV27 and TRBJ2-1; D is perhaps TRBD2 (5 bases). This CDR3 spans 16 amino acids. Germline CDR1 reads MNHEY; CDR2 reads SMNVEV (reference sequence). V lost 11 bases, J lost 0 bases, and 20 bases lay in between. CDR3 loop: CASRSGSANSYNEQFF. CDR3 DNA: TGTGCCTCCCGATCGGGGAGCGCGAACTCCTACAATGAGCAGTTCTTC.

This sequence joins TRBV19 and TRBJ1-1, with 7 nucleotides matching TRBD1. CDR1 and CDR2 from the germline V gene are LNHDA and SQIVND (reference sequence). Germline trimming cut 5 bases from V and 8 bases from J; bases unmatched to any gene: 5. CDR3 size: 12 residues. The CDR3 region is CASSSRQGEAFF. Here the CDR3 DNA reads TGTGCCAGTAGTTCCCGACAGGGAGAAGCTTTCTTT.

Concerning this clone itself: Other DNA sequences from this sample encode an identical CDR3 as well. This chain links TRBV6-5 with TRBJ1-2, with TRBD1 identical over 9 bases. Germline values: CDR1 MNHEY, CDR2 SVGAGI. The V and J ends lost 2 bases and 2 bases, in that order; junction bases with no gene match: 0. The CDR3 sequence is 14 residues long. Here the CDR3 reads CASSYGTGNYGYTF. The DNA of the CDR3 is TGTGCCAGCAGTTACGGGACAGGGAACTATGGCTACACCTTC.

Here the CDR3 reads CASTFRTGGWNTGELFF. The CDR3 DNA follows: TGTGCCAGCACCTTCAGGACAGGGGGATGGAACACCGGGGAGCTGTTTTTT. This rearrangement joins TRBV28 to TRBJ2-2; 10 bases are shared with TRBD1. The CDR3 has 17 residues. The V gene's germline CDR1 is MDHEN and CDR2 SYDVKM. The V gene end was trimmed by 7 bases and the J gene end by 1 base; junction bases not matched to a gene: 9.

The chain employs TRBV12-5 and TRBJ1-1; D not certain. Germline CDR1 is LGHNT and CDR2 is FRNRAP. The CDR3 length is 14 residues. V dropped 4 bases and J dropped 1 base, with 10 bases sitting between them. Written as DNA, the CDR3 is TGTGCTAGTGGTTCGGGTGATTGGAACACTGAAGCTTTCTTT. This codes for CASGSGDWNTEAFF. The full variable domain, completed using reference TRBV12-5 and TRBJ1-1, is DARVTQTPRHKVTEMGQEVTMRCQPILGHNTVFWYRQTMMQGLELLAYFRNRAPLDDSGMPKDRFSAEMPDATLATLKIQPSEPRDSAVYFCASGSGDWNTEAFFGQGTRLTVV.

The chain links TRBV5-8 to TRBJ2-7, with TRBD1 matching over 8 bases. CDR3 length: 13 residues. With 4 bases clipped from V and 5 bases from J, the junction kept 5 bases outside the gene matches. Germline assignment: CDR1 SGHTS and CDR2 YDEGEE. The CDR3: CASSGRGRDEQYF. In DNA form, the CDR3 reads TGTGCCAGCAGCGGCAGGGGGCGCGACGAGCAGTACTTC.

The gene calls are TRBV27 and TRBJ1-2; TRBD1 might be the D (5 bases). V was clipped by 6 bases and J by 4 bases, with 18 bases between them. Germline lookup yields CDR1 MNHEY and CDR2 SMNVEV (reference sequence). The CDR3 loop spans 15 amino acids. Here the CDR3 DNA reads TGTGCCAGCAGCAATCGAGAAGGGGTTAGCTATGGCTACACCTTC. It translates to CASSNREGVSYGYTF.

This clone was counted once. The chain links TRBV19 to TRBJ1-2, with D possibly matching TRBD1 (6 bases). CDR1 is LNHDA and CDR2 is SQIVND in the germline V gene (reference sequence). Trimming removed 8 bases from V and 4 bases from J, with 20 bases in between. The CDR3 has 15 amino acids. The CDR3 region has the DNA TGTGCCAGTCGAGTCGACGGGGGGGCCCTCTATGGCTACACCTTC. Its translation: CASRVDGGALYGYTF. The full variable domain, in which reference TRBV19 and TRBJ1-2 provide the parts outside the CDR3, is DGGITQSPKYLFRKEGQNVTLSCEQNLNHDAMYWYRQDPGQGLRLIYYSQIVNDFQKGDIAEGYSVSREKKESFPLTVTSAQKNPTAFYLCASRVDGGALYGYTFGSGTRLTVV.